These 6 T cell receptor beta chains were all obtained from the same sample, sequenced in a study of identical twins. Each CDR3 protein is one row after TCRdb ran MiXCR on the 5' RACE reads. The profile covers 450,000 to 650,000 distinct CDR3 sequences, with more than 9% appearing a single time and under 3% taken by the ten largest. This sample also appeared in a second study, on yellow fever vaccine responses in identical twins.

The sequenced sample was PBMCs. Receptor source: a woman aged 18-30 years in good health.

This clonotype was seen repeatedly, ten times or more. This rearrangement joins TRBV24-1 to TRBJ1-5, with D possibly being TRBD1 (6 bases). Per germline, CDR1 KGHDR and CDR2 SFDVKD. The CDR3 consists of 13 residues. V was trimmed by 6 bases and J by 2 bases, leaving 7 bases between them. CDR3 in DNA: TGTGCCACCAGTCCAGGGGGCAATCAGCCCCAGCATTTT. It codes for CATSPGGNQPQHF.

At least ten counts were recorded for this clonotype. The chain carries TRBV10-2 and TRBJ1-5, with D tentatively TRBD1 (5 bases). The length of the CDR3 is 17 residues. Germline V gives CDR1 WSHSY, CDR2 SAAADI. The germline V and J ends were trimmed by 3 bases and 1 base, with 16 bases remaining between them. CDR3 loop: CASSEVGQGKSNQPQHF. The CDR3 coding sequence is TGCGCCAGCAGTGAAGTGGGGCAGGGTAAGAGCAATCAGCCCCAGCATTTT.

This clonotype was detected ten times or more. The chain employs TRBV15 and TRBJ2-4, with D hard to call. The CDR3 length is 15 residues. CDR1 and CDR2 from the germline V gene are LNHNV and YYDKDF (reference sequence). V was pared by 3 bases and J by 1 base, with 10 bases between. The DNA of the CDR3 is TGTGCCACCAGCAGTAGCTCTTCCGCCAAAAACATTCAGTACTTC. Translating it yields CATSSSSSAKNIQYF.

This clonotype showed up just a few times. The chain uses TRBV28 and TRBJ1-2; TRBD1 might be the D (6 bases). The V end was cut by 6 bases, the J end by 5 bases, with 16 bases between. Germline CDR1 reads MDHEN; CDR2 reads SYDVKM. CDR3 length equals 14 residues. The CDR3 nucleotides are TGTGCCAGCAGGGGGGGGACAACCGCTTATGGCTACACCTTC. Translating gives CASRGGTTAYGYTF.

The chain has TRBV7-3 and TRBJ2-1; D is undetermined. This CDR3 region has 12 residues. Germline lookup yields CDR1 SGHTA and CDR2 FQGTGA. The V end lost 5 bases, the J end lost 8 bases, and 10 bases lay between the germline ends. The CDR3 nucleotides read TGTGCCAGCAGCATGACCAGACATGAGCAGTTCTTC. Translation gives CASSMTRHEQFF.

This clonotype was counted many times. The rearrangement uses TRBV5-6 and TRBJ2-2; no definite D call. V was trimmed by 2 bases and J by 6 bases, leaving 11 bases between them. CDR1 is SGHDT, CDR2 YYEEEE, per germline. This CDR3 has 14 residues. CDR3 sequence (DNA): TGTGCCAGCAGCTTCAACGGGTATTCCGGGGAGCTGTTTTTT. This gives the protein CASSFNGYSGELFF.